These 13 T cell receptor beta chains originate from one sample sequenced in a study of tumor-infiltrating lymphocytes in localized non-small cell lung cancer. TCRdb's copy holds only in-frame clones and misses some; the assay was immunoSEQ multiplex PCR. The sample records 13,000 to 15,000 clones, about two thirds being singletons. Material for sequencing was uninvolved lung tissue not adjacent to the tumor. The receptors were gathered from a human donor with non-small cell lung cancer.

V gene TRBV4-1 combines with J gene TRBJ1-4; D is ambiguous. V lost 4 bases and J lost 10, with 13 bases in between. The CDR3 totals 13 residues. Germline V gene lookup returns CDR1 MGHRA and CDR2 YSYEKL. CDR3 protein: CASSRPDLGKLFF. The CDR3 coding sequence is TGCGCCAGCAGCCGCCCAGATTTGGGAAAACTGTTTTTT.

This chain connects TRBV29-1 to TRBJ1-3; TRBD1 might be the D (6 bases). This CDR3 contains 13 residues. Per germline, CDR1 SQVTM and CDR2 ANQGSEA. V lost 6 bases, J lost 1 base, and 10 bases lay in between. The CDR3 DNA reads TGCAGCGTCGAGACAGGATCTGGAAACACCATATATTTT. The encoded protein is CSVETGSGNTIYF.

The chain links TRBV7-6 to TRBJ2-6, with unresolved D. CDR3 length equals 15 residues. V was pared by 8 bases and J by 4 bases, with 15 bases between. Per germline, CDR1 SGHVS and CDR2 FNYEAQ. The CDR3 loop is CASSREMAGANVLTF. The DNA for the CDR3 is TGTGCCAGCTCCCGCGAAATGGCCGGGGCCAACGTCCTGACTTTC.

The V and J genes are TRBV15 and TRBJ2-1; D is tentatively TRBD1 or TRBD2 (5 bases each). This CDR3 is built from 16 residues. Trimming pared 3 bases from V and 0 bases from J, leaving 12 bases between. Per germline, CDR1 LNHNV and CDR2 YYDKDF (reference sequence). The CDR3 here is CATSRGRLSSYNEQFF. The CDR3 bases are TGTGCCACCAGCAGGGGACGCTTGAGCTCCTACAATGAGCAGTTCTTC.

The chain uses TRBV28 and TRBJ1-5; 9 bases are shared with TRBD1. From germline, CDR1 is MDHEN and CDR2 SYDVKM. The CDR3 sequence is 15 residues long. V gave up 4 bases and J gave up 5 bases; unmatched junction bases: 6. The CDR3 region has the DNA TGTGCCAGCAGTTCCCACAGGGGGCGCGATCAGCCCCAGCATTTT. It is translated as CASSSHRGRDQPQHF.

This clone was observed once. This chain connects TRBV19 to TRBJ1-5; the D gene is possibly TRBD1 (5 bases). Trimming pared 3 bases from V and 4 bases from J, leaving 7 bases between. The CDR3 is 13 residues long. Germline loops: CDR1 LNHDA, CDR2 SQIVND (reference sequence). The CDR3 protein is CASSIRGNQPQHF. DNA of the CDR3: TGTGCCAGTAGTATCCGGGGGAATCAGCCCCAGCATTTT.

This clone was found once. V usage is TRBV5-6 and J usage is TRBJ1-5, with D possibly TRBD1 on 5 matching bases. Per germline, CDR1 SGHDT and CDR2 YYEEEE. The ends were cut back, 0 bases at V and 7 bases at J, with 17 bases in the middle. The CDR3 sequence is 16 residues long. CDR3 protein: CASSLGSGTEGQPQHF. The CDR3 DNA follows: TGTGCCAGCAGCTTGGGATCGGGAACGGAGGGGCAGCCCCAGCATTTT.

This clone turned up a few times. This chain uses TRBV7-8 with TRBJ2-5, with D perhaps TRBD1 (5 bases). Trimming shortened V by 5 bases and J by 3 bases, and 31 bases separated the two germline ends. CDR1 is SGHVS, CDR2 FQNEAQ, per germline. The CDR3 sequence is 20 residues long. The CDR3 loop reads CASSPRQKSSQGNFEETQYF. CDR3 nucleotides: TGTGCCAGCAGCCCAAGACAAAAATCCTCCCAGGGAAACTTTGAAGAGACCCAGTACTTC.

The chain couples TRBV4-2 to TRBJ2-4; D tentatively fits TRBD1 or TRBD2 (6 bases each). The germline gives CDR1 LGHNA, CDR2 YNFKEQ. V lost 4 bases, J lost 4 bases, and 14 bases lay in between. The CDR3 has 15 amino acids. CDR3 residues: CASSPLWGAKNIQYF. CDR3 DNA: TGTGCCAGCAGCCCCCTTTGGGGGGCGAAAAACATTCAGTACTTC.

This chain links TRBV6-5 with TRBJ1-5; weak D call: TRBD1 (5 bases). With 5 bases removed from V and 3 bases from J, the gap between germline ends came to 11 bases. The CDR3 covers 14 residues. Germline loops: CDR1 MNHEY, CDR2 SVGAGI. The DNA for the CDR3 is TGTGCCAGCAGTCGAACAGGCCACAATCAGCCCCAGCATTTT. This codes for CASSRTGHNQPQHF.

Within the sample, this clone is medium-sized. V is TRBV5-1 and J is TRBJ1-4; 7 positions match TRBD1. The V and J ends lost 5 bases and 4 bases, in that order; junction bases with no gene match: 8. CDR1 is SGHRS, CDR2 YFSETQ, per germline. This CDR3 is 15 amino acids long. CDR3 region: CASSSTDRINEKLFF. CDR3 sequence (DNA): TGCGCCAGCAGTAGTACGGACAGGATTAATGAAAAACTGTTTTTT. The whole variable domain, filled in from reference TRBV5-1 and TRBJ1-4, reads KAGVTQTPRYLIKTRGQQVTLSCSPISGHRSVSWYQQTPGQGLQFLFEYFSETQRNKGNFPGRFSGRQFSNSRSEMNVSTLELGDSALYLCASSSTDRINEKLFFGSGTQLSVL.

This clone came up a few times. V usage is TRBV10-3 and J usage is TRBJ1-1, with D unclear. V lost 10 bases to trimming and J lost 8 bases, with 17 bases between them. This CDR3 comprises 12 residues. CDR1 ENHRY and CDR2 SYGVKD come from the germline V gene. The CDR3 spells CASRHSDGEAFF. In nucleotides, the CDR3 is TGTGCCAGCAGACATTCGGACGGAGAAGCTTTCTTT.

This clone has just one count. The chain recombines TRBV10-3 with TRBJ2-6; 7 nucleotides align to TRBD1. After removal of 2 bases from V and 0 bases from J, the junction contained 4 bases not matched to a gene. Germline V gene lookup returns CDR1 ENHRY and CDR2 SYGVKD. This CDR3 comprises 17 residues. The CDR3 loop reads CAISEGGQSSGANVLTF. The CDR3 nucleotides read TGTGCCATCAGTGAGGGGGGACAGAGCTCTGGGGCCAACGTCCTGACTTTC.